Shown below are 12 T cell receptor beta chains from a single sample sequenced in a study of cytomegalovirus exposure and HLA in healthy donors. Use of 60 Vbeta and 13 Jbeta primers characterized the PCR. Clones were sequenced by immunoSEQ multiplex PCR, and TCRdb holds only the in-frame ones, with some missing. The sample has around 130,000 clones, more than 60% seen once. Sequencing was done on a sample of PBMCs. The receptors were sampled from a woman in her 40s in good health and CMV-seronegative.

This sequence joins TRBV28 and TRBJ1-5; unclear D gene. This CDR3 contains 13 residues. Germline loops: CDR1 MDHEN, CDR2 SYDVKM. The germline V and J ends were trimmed by 6 bases and 5 bases, with 11 bases remaining between them. The DNA for the CDR3 is TGTGCCAGCAGCGCGGGAGGGTATCAGCCCCAGCATTTT. Translating gives CASSAGGYQPQHF.

V gene TRBV19 combines with J gene TRBJ2-1; D is perhaps TRBD2 (6 bases). Germline assignment: CDR1 LNHDA and CDR2 SQIVND (reference sequence). This CDR3 is 16 amino acids long. Trimming left V 3 bases short and J 6 bases short, with 18 bases between. CDR3 sequence: CASSIARLVGANEQFF. CDR3 nucleotide sequence: TGTGCCAGTAGTATCGCCCGACTAGTTGGGGCCAATGAGCAGTTCTTC.

This chain links TRBV6-6 with TRBJ1-5; TRBD1 matches 10 bases. J lost 7 bases, V lost 5 bases, and 5 bases had no gene match. Germline V CDR1 and CDR2: MNHNY, SVGAGI (reference sequence). This CDR3 is 14 amino acids long. CDR3 residues: CASSRQGAKQPQHF. CDR3 coding DNA: TGTGCCAGCAGTCGACAGGGGGCTAAGCAGCCCCAGCATTTT.

V usage is TRBV2 and J usage is TRBJ2-1, with TRBD2 identical over 13 bases. V lost 0 bases and J lost 6; bases outside the gene matches: 5. The CDR3 is made up of 17 amino acids. Germline V CDR1 and CDR2: SNHLY, FYNNEI. Written as DNA, the CDR3 is TGTGCCAGCAGTGAAGCGCGAGGACTAGCGGGAGTCAATGAGCAGTTCTTC. Its translation: CASSEARGLAGVNEQFF.

This clone was detected a few times. V is TRBV25-1 and J is TRBJ2-7; tentative D call: TRBD1 (6 bases). The CDR3 runs 14 residues. The V and J ends lost 3 bases and 6 bases respectively, with 15 bases between them. Germline V lookup: CDR1 MGHDK, CDR2 SYGVNS. The CDR3: CASSDKAQGREQYF. DNA of the CDR3: TGTGCCAGCAGTGACAAAGCCCAGGGGCGCGAGCAGTACTTC.

The chain carries TRBV19 and TRBJ2-2; TRBD1 is a possible D gene (6 bases). Looked up from germline, CDR1 is LNHDA and CDR2 is SQIVND (reference sequence). The length of the CDR3 is 14 residues. The V and J ends lost 5 bases and 5 bases respectively, with 12 bases between them. The CDR3 here is CASSGGHLTGELFF. The CDR3 nucleotides are TGTGCCAGTAGTGGGGGACACCTTACCGGGGAGCTGTTTTTT.

The chain is built from TRBV6-4 and TRBJ1-2; D ambiguous. Looked up from germline, CDR1 is MRHNA and CDR2 is SNTAGT. The CDR3 totals 15 residues. V was trimmed by 2 bases and J by 7 bases, leaving 17 bases between them. CDR3 sequence (DNA): TGTGCCAGCAGTGACACTAGACAAAAACGCAGTGGCTACACCTTC. As protein: CASSDTRQKRSGYTF.

V is TRBV7-3 and J is TRBJ2-2; the D gene is possibly TRBD1 (5 bases). This CDR3 is 18 amino acids long. Germline V lookup: CDR1 SGHTA, CDR2 FQGTGA. V shed 1 base and J shed 2 bases, with 17 bases lying between them. CDR3 in amino acids: CASSLSPWAGRNTGELFF. The CDR3 DNA follows: TGTGCCAGCAGCTTAAGTCCCTGGGCAGGGCGAAACACCGGGGAGCTGTTTTTT.

The CDR3 reads CASRRAGGGSETQYF. In nucleotides, the CDR3 is TGCGCCAGCAGAAGGGCGGGAGGAGGGTCGGAGACCCAGTACTTC. V is TRBV5-1 and J is TRBJ2-5, with TRBD2 identical over 8 bases. This CDR3 is 15 amino acids long. CDR1 and CDR2 from the germline V gene are SGHRS and YFSETQ. V shed 5 bases and J 5 bases; nucleotides not matched to a gene: 11.

V is TRBV6-5 and J is TRBJ2-6, with 7 bases aligning to TRBD1. From germline, CDR1 is MNHEY and CDR2 SVGAGI. This CDR3 has 15 amino acids. The trim removed 6 bases at V and 2 bases at J, leaving 4 bases unmatched. The CDR3 loop reads CASSRDRAGANVLTF. The CDR3 coding sequence is TGTGCCAGCAGCCGTGACAGGGCTGGGGCCAACGTCCTGACTTTC.

This clone was picked up a small number of times. V and J are TRBV29-1 and TRBJ1-2; the match to TRBD1 covers 10 bases. The CDR3 has 13 residues. Germline values: CDR1 SQVTM, CDR2 ANQGSEA. V gave up 7 bases and J gave up 3 bases; unmatched junction bases: 5. CDR3 in DNA: TGCAGCGCCCGGACAGGGGGGGACTATGGCTACACCTTC. As protein: CSARTGGDYGYTF.

The rearrangement links TRBV4-2 to TRBJ1-2; 11 bases are a match to TRBD1. Germline assignment: CDR1 LGHNA and CDR2 YNFKEQ. With V trimmed by 4 bases and J by 9 bases, 7 bases remained unmatched. The CDR3 has 14 residues. This CDR3 reads CASSRGTGGGRYTF. The CDR3 DNA follows: TGTGCCAGCAGCCGAGGGACAGGGGGGGGCCGCTACACCTTC.